The 3 T cell receptor beta chains reported below all come from one sample, sequenced in a study of low-dose radiotherapy and immunotherapy resistance in tumors. TRAV- and TRBV-specific primers primed first-strand cDNA, covering alpha and beta chains. PCR amplification of the TCRs was performed with Phusion for 15 to 25 PCR cycles, and it relied on a constant-region primer together with a V-primer adapter. TCRdb re-derived calls from the reads in MiXCR, one entry per CDR3 protein. Found here are 60,000 to 75,000 distinct CDR3 sequences, about 26% of them singletons; the top ten hold about 6.6%. Regarding time point: before trial treatment. The source material was PBMCs, sampled before treatment. These TCRs come from a male donor with rectosigmoid adenocarcinoma.

This clonotype was found many times. The gene calls are TRBV24-1 and TRBJ2-7; D uncertain. CDR3 size: 16 residues. From germline, CDR1 is KGHDR and CDR2 SFDVKD. V shed 1 base and J shed 0 bases, with 12 bases lying between them. CDR3 in DNA: TGTGCCACCAGTGATTTTTCCTCACCTAGCTCCTACGAGCAGTACTTC. It encodes CATSDFSSPSSYEQYF.

Ten or more counts support this clonotype. The V call is TRBV25-1, the J call TRBJ2-5; D uncertain. Germline CDR1 and CDR2: MGHDK and SYGVNS. With 6 bases removed from V and 5 bases from J, the gap between germline ends came to 7 bases. This CDR3 has 11 residues. CDR3 residues: CASRTQETQYF. The DNA of the CDR3 is TGTGCCAGCAGAACCCAGGAGACCCAGTACTTC.

A single count supports this clonotype. The chain's CDR3 is CASSEGNSGRSDTQYF. In DNA, the CDR3 is TGTGCCAGCAGCGAAGGGAATAGCGGGAGGTCGGATACGCAGTATTTT. The chain employs TRBV21-1 and TRBJ2-3; the DNA was not used to check the table's D call, TRBD2. TRBV21-1 is a pseudogene. The CDR3 consists of 16 residues.